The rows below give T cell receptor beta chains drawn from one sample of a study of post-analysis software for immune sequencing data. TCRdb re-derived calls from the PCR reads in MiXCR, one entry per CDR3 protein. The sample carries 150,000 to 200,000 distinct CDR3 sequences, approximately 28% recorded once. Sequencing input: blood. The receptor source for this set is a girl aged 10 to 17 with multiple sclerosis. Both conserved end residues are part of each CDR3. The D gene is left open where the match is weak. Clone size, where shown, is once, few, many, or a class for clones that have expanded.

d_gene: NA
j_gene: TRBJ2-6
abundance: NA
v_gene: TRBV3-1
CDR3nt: TGTGCCAGCAGCCTCCTAGGGGCGCCCGGGGCCAACGTCCTGACTTTC
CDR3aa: CASSLLGAPGANVLTF

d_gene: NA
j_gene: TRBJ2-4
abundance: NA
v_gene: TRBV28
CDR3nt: TGTGCCAGCAGTTTATTCCCGGCAGCTTTCAAAAACATTCAGTACTTC
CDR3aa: CASSLFPAAFKNIQYF

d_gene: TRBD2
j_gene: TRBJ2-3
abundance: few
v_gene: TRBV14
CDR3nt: TGTGCCAGCAGGCCGGGACTAGCGGGACTCCGCACAGATACGCAGTATTTT
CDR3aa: CASRPGLAGLRTDTQYF

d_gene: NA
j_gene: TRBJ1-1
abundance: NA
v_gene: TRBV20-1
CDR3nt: TGCAGTGCTATCCCTGAGAACACTGAAGCTTTCTTT
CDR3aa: CSAIPENTEAFF

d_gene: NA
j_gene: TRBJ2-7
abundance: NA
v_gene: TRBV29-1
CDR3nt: TGCAGCGCCGGGGACGGCTGGGACGAGCAGTACTTC
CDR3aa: CSAGDGWDEQYF

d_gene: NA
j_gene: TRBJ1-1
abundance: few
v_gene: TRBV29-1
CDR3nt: TGCAGCATTGAAGAAACGAGCATGAACACTGAAGCTTTCTTT
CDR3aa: CSIEETSMNTEAFF

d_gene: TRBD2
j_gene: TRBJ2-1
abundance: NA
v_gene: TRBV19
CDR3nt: TGTGCCAGTAGTATAGGACCGGGACTAGCGGGAGGGCCCTACAATGAGCAGTTCTTC
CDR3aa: CASSIGPGLAGGPYNEQFF

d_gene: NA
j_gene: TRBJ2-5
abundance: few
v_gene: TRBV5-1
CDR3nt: TGCGCCAGCAGCTTACGGGACTCAGTAGAGACCCAGTACTTC
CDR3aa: CASSLRDSVETQYF

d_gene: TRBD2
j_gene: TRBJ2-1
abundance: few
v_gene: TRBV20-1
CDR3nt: TGCAGTGCTAGAGAGTGGCTAGCGGGACCCAATGAGCAGTTCTTC
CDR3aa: CSAREWLAGPNEQFF

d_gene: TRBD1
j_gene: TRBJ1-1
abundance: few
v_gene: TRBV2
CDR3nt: TGTGCCAGCAGAAAACAGGGGCAGAACACTGAAGCTTTCTTT
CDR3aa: CASRKQGQNTEAFF

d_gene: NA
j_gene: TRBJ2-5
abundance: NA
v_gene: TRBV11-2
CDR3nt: TGTGCCAGCACAAGGACATCGAACCAAGAGACCCAGTACTTC
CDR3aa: CASTRTSNQETQYF

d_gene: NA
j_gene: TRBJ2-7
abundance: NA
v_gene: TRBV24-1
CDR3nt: TGTGCCACCAGTGATCCGGATAGGGAGTCCCAGTACTTC
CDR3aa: CATSDPDRESQYF

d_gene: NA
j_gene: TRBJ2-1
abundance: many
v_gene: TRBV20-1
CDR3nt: TGCAGTGCTAGAGCTGGTGGGGAGCAGTTCTTC
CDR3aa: CSARAGGEQFF

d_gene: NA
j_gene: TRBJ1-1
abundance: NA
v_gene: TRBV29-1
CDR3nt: TGCAGCGTTGTGTGGCAGGGAGACACTGAAGCTTTCTTT
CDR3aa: CSVVWQGDTEAFF

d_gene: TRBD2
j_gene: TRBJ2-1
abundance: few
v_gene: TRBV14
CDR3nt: TGTGCCAGCAGCCAGGTGCGGGAGAGGTCAGGAAGTGAGCAGTTCTTC
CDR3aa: CASSQVRERSGSEQFF

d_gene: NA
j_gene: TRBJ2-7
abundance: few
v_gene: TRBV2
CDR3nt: TGTGCCAGCAATGAGCTAGCCCAGTTCGGCGACGAGCAGTACTTC
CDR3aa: CASNELAQFGDEQYF

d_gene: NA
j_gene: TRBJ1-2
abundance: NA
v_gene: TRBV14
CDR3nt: TGTGCCAGCAGCCAAAATGGCTACACCTTC
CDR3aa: CASSQNGYTF

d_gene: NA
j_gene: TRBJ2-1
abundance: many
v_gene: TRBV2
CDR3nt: TGTGCCAGCAACGACCTCTTGACGCCGAGCTCCTACAATGAGCAGTTCTTC
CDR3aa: CASNDLLTPSSYNEQFF

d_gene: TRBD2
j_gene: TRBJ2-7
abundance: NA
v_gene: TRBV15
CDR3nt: TGTGCCTCCAGCAGGATCGGGGGGTCCGCCTCCTACAATGAGCAGTACTTC
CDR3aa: CASSRIGGSASYNEQYF

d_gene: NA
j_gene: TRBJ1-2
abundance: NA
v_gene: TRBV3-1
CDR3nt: TGTGCCAGCAGCCAAGAAGGTTGGGGGTCCTATGGCTACACCTTC
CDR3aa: CASSQEGWGSYGYTF

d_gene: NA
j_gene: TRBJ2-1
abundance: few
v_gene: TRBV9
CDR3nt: TGTGCCAGCAGCGGACCCCCGAATCGGGCAACCCTGGGCCTGGGCAATGAGCAGTTCTTC
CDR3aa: CASSGPPNRATLGLGNEQFF

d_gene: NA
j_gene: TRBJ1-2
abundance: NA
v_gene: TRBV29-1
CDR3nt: TGCAGCGTTACAACAGGGAACTATGGCTACACCTTC
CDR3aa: CSVTTGNYGYTF

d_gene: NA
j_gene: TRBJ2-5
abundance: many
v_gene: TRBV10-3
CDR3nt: TGTGCCATCAGTGAAGGGTTCCAAGAGACCCAGTACTTC
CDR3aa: CAISEGFQETQYF

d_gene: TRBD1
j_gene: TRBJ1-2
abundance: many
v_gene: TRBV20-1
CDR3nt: TGCAGTGCTAGAGAAGGGACAGGGAGAATCAATGGCTACACCTTC
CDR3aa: CSAREGTGRINGYTF

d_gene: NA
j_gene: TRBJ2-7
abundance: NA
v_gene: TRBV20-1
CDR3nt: TGCAGTGCTAGAGATGAGCTGACCGCCTCCTACGAGCAGTACTTC
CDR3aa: CSARDELTASYEQYF

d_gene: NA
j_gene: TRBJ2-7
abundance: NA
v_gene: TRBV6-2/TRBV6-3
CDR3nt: TGTGCCAGCAGTTACGTTGGCGTTCCGACCTACGAGCAGTACTTC
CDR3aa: CASSYVGVPTYEQYF

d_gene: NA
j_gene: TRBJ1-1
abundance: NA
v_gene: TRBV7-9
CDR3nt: TGTGCCAGCAGCCCGATGGAGGGGTACCGGAACACTGAAGCTTTCTTT
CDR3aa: CASSPMEGYRNTEAFF

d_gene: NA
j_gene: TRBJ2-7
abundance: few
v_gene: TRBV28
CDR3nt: TGTGCCAGCAGTTCACTCGAGTCGGCTGGATGGGGTCTCGAGCAGTACTTC
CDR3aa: CASSSLESAGWGLEQYF

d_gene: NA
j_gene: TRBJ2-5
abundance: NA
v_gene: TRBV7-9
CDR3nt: TGTGCCAGCAGCTTAGATATGGGAGGTAATGAGCAGTACTTC
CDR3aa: CASSLDMGGNEQYF

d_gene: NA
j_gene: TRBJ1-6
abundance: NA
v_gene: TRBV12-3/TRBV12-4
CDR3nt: TGTGCCAGCAGTTTAGGGCAGGATAATTCACCCCTCCACTTT
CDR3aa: CASSLGQDNSPLHF

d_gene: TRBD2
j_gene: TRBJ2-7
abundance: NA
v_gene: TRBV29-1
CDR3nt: TGCAGCGTTGATCGCGGGAGGGCTTACAATGAGCAGTACTTC
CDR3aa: CSVDRGRAYNEQYF

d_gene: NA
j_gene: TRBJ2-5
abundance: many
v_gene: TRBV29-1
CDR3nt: TGCAGCGTTCACGCCGGACAAGAGACCCAGTACTTC
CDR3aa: CSVHAGQETQYF

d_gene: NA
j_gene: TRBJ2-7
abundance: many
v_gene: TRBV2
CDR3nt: TGTGCCAGCAGGGTAAGCTACGAGCAGTACTTC
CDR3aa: CASRVSYEQYF

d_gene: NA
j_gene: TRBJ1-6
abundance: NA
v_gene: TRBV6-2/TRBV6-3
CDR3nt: TGTGCCGGCGGAGGTTTTGAGGACTCACCCCTCCACTTT
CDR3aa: CAGGGFEDSPLHF

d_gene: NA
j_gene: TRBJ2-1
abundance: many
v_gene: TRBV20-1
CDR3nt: TGCAGTGCTGGCGGGGTTCGCTCCTACAATGAGCAGTTCTTC
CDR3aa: CSAGGVRSYNEQFF

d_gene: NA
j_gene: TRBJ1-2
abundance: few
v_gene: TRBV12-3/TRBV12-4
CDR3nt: TGTGCCAGCAGTTCTTGGGCGGACGGCTACACCTTC
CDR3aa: CASSSWADGYTF

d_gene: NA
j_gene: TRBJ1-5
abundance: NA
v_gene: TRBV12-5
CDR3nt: TGTGCTAGTGGTTTGGTAGCCAGCAAACAGCCCCAGCATTTT
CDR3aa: CASGLVASKQPQHF

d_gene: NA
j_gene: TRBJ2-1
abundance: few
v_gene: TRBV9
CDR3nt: TGTGCCAGCAGCGTAGTCGGGAAGATTGGCAATGAGCAGTTCTTC
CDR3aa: CASSVVGKIGNEQFF

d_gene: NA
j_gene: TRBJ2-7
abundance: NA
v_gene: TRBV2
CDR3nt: TGTGCCAGCAGTGCTACCGACGGGTTTCCGCGGTACGAGCAGTACTTC
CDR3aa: CASSATDGFPRYEQYF

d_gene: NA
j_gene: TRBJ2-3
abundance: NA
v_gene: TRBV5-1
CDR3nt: TGCGCCAGCAGCTTGGCCCGGGGCGGAGTGGGGGATACGCAGTATTTT
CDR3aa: CASSLARGGVGDTQYF

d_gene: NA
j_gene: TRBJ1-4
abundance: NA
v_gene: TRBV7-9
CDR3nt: TGTGCCAGCAGCGCTATCTACGACCGGGGTCGGGCTAATGAAAAACGGTTTTTT
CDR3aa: CASSAIYDRGRANEKRFF

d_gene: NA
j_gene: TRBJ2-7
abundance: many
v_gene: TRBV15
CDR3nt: TGTGCCACCAGCAGAGATTGGACAGCCACCTACGAGCAGTACTTC
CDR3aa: CATSRDWTATYEQYF

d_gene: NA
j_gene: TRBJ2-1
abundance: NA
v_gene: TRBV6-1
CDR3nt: TGTGCCAGCAGGAGGAGGGAAAAGGGCAATGAGCAGTTCTTC
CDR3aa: CASRRREKGNEQFF

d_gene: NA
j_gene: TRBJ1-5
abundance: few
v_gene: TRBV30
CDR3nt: TGTGCCTGGAGTGGCGGGTTGAGCAATCAGCCCCAGCATTTT
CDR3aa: CAWSGGLSNQPQHF

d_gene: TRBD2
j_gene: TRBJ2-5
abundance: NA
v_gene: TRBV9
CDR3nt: TGTGCCAGCAGCATCCGAGCGGGGGAAGAGACCCAGTACTTC
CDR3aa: CASSIRAGEETQYF

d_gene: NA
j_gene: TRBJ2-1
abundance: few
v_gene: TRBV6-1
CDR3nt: TGTGCCAACAGTATCCTTAGTTTGTACGAGCAGTTCTTC
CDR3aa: CANSILSLYEQFF

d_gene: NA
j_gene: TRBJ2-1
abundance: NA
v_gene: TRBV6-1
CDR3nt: TGTGCCAGCACCGGAGCTGGGCGCGGCGGCTCCTACAATGAGCAGTTCTTC
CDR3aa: CASTGAGRGGSYNEQFF

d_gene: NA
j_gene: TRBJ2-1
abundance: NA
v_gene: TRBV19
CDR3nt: TGTGCCAGTTCTGACAGCCGGACCTCCTACAATGAGCAGTTCTTC
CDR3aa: CASSDSRTSYNEQFF

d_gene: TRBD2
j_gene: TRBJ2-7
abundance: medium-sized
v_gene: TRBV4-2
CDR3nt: TGTGCCAGCAGCCAAGGGACTAGCGCCTACGAGCAGTACTTC
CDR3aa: CASSQGTSAYEQYF

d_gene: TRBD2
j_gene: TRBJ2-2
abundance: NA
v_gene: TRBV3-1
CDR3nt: TGTGCCAGCAGCAAAGGGACTAGCGGGAACACCGGGGAGCTGTTTTTT
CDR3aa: CASSKGTSGNTGELFF

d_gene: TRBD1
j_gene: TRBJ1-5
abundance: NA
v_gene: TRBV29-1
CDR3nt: TGCAGCGTTGCCGACAGGGCGAATCGGCCCCAGCATTTT
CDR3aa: CSVADRANRPQHF

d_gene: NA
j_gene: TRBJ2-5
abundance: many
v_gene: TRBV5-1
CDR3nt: TGCGCCAGCAGCTTGGCCTTGGAGACCCAGTACTTC
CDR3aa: CASSLALETQYF

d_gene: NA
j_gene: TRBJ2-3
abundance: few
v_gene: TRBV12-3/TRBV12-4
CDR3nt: TGTGTCAGCAGTGAACAGACGAGGCCGGTAGGAGATACGCAGTATTTT
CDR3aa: CVSSEQTRPVGDTQYF

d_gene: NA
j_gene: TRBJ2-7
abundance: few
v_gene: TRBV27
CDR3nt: TGTGCCAGCAGTTCCCCCCTAGCTCGCACCTACGAGCAGTACTTC
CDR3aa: CASSSPLARTYEQYF

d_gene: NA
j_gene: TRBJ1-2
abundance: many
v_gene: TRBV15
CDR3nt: TGTGCCACCAGCAGAGATCTGGGCGGAAATAACTATGGCTACACCTTC
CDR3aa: CATSRDLGGNNYGYTF